This record concerns one TCR beta chain sequence. What it binds is not known. The source of the sample is a study of T cells expressing NK-cell markers. Whole-study context: The study drew TCR beta repertoires from sorted CD3+CD56+NKG2C+, CD3+CD56+NKG2C- and CD3+CD56-NKG2C+ T cells.

Whole-study results and caveats: Dominant NKG2C+ clonotypes accounted for roughly 1.0-8% of CD8+ T cells in about six donors.

TCRdb re-called the 5' RACE reads and gives one entry per CDR3 protein, without DNA. The ten most abundant clones cover around 4% of a sample with 200,000 to 300,000 distinct CDR3 sequences. The CDR3 contains 15 residues. Germline values: CDR1 SGHRS, CDR2 YFSETQ. What was sequenced was blood T cells: a sorted CD56 or NKG2C T cell subset, CD4+ or CD8+ T cells, or bulk PBMC T cells (not recorded which). V gene TRBV5-1 combines with J gene TRBJ1-4; the TRBD1 assignment by TCRdb is unverifiable without DNA. The sequence was obtained from a woman between 18 and 70 years old in good health. The CDR3 sequence is CASSLGQGIAEKLFF.